The 24 T cell receptor beta chains in this list originate from one sample, sequenced in a study of a mutant IDH1 vaccine in newly diagnosed glioma. The antigens these receptors bind are not known. The time point denotes: week 23, last vaccination. The content of each vaccine dose was 300 ug of mutant IDH1 20-mer peptide, and topical imiquimod accompanied it. The table came from immunoSEQ multiplex PCR; TCRdb's copy has only in-frame clones and leaves some out. The sample includes over 50,000 clones, approximately 84% of them seen just once. The sample consisted of PBMCs, taken from a glioma patient whose treatment included an IDH1 peptide vaccine. These receptors were obtained from a man aged 18 to 30 with glioma.

V gene TRBV25-1 combines with J gene TRBJ2-3; D perhaps matches TRBD2 (5 bases). The V end lost 1 base, the J end lost 6 bases, and 8 bases lay between the germline ends. CDR3 length: 13 amino acids. Germline V gene sequence: CDR1 MGHDK, CDR2 SYGVNS. DNA for the CDR3: TGTGCCAGCAGTGAATCGGGGTTTGATACGCAGTATTTT. Translation: CASSESGFDTQYF.

The CDR3 DNA sequence: TGTGCCTGGAAACGGCTGGGGGGATACTACAATGAGCAGTTCTTC. Its translation is CAWKRLGGYYNEQFF. V and J are TRBV30 and TRBJ2-1; D perhaps matches TRBD2 (6 bases). The CDR3 totals 15 residues. Germline CDR1 is GTSNPN and CDR2 is SVGIG (reference sequence). Trimming left V 4 bases short and J 3 bases short, with 16 bases between.

The chain recombines TRBV4-3 with TRBJ2-7, with a tentative D call TRBD2 (5 bases). The germline V gene has CDR1 LGHNA and CDR2 YSLEER. Between the trimmed V and J ends, which lost 4 bases and 0 bases, there was a span of 13 bases. The CDR3 is 15 amino acids. The CDR3 nucleotides read TGCGCCAGCAGCCCTCATTCAGCGGCCTCCTACGAGCAGTACTTC. It specifies CASSPHSAASYEQYF.

The chain joins TRBV5-1 to TRBJ2-7; TRBD1 matches at 9 bases. The CDR3 runs 16 residues. Looked up from germline, CDR1 is SGHRS and CDR2 is YFSETQ. V gave up 0 bases and J gave up 5 bases; unmatched junction bases: 9. The CDR3 region is CASSLGAGTGSNEQYF. CDR3 in DNA: TGCGCCAGCAGCTTGGGGGCCGGGACAGGGTCTAACGAGCAGTACTTC. The full variable domain, completed using reference TRBV5-1 and TRBJ2-7, is KAGVTQTPRYLIKTRGQQVTLSCSPISGHRSVSWYQQTPGQGLQFLFEYFSETQRNKGNFPGRFSGRQFSNSRSEMNVSTLELGDSALYLCASSLGAGTGSNEQYFGPGTRLTVT.

This clone was picked up one time. V usage is TRBV18 and J usage is TRBJ2-3; 10 bases match TRBD1. Unmatched junction bases numbered 2, after V lost 3 bases and J lost 2 bases. The germline V gene has CDR1 KGHSH and CDR2 LQKENI. The CDR3 is 15 residues long. The CDR3 reads CASSPDRGTTDTQYF. CDR3 sequence (DNA): TGTGCCAGCTCACCGGACAGGGGGACCACAGATACGCAGTATTTT.

The CDR3 spells CASSFRGQAPIYGYTF. The CDR3 DNA follows: TGTGCCAGCAGTTTCCGGGGACAGGCCCCCATCTATGGCTACACCTTC. The chain combines TRBV27 with TRBJ1-2; 8 bases agree with TRBD1. Germline CDR1 MNHEY, CDR2 SMNVEV (reference sequence). V lost 3 bases to trimming and J lost 4 bases; unmatched junction nucleotides: 10. The CDR3 extends over 16 amino acids.

The chain employs TRBV7-5 and TRBJ2-2; the table names TRBD1, a call not compared with the DNA. TRBV7-5 is recorded as a pseudogene. This CDR3 region has 15 residues. Here the CDR3 DNA reads TGTGCCAGAAGCTTAGCAGGGCAGAACACCGGGGAGCTGTTTTTT. It specifies CARSLAGQNTGELFF.

V is TRBV9 and J is TRBJ2-2; D is possibly TRBD2 (5 bases). Germline-derived CDR1 and CDR2 are SGDLS and YYNGEE. The germline V and J ends were trimmed by 4 bases and 8 bases, with 21 bases remaining between them. CDR3 length: 16 residues. This CDR3 reads CASSPQGRLFSGELFF. The CDR3 DNA reads TGTGCCAGCAGCCCCCAAGGCCGACTATTCTCTGGGGAGCTGTTTTTT.

This chain connects TRBV4-3 to TRBJ1-4; D call uncertain. Per germline, CDR1 LGHNA and CDR2 YSLEER. The CDR3 totals 16 residues. V gave up 3 bases and J gave up 0 bases, with 11 bases separating them. CDR3 loop: CASSQTRQPTNEKLFF. The DNA of the CDR3 is TGCGCCAGCAGCCAGACGAGGCAGCCAACTAATGAAAAACTGTTTTTT.

The V gene is TRBV4-3, the J gene TRBJ2-1; 7 nucleotides line up with TRBD2. This CDR3 has 17 amino acids. The germline gives CDR1 LGHNA, CDR2 YSLEER. V lost 0 bases and J lost 1; bases outside the gene matches: 6. The CDR3 loop reads CASSQESVGGSYNEQFF. In DNA form, the CDR3 reads TGCGCCAGCAGCCAAGAATCGGTGGGGGGGTCCTACAATGAGCAGTTCTTC.

This clone was observed a handful of times. The gene calls are TRBV2 and TRBJ2-7; D may be TRBD2 (6 bases). The CDR3 contains 12 residues. V shed 4 bases and J shed 7 bases, with 11 bases lying between them. Per the germline V gene, CDR1 is SNHLY and CDR2 is FYNNEI. CDR3 nucleotides: TGTGCCAGCAGTGGGGGACTGAGAGAGCAGTACTTC. It codes for CASSGGLREQYF.

The J gene is TRBJ2-2, the V gene TRBV29-1; 9 nucleotides line up with TRBD1. The CDR3 totals 14 residues. V lost 6 bases, J lost 5 bases, and 7 bases stayed unmatched. Germline V CDR1 and CDR2: SQVTM, ANQGSEA. CDR3 amino acids: CSVEPTGGTGELFF. DNA of the CDR3: TGCAGCGTGGAGCCGACAGGGGGAACCGGGGAGCTGTTTTTT.

The chain's CDR3 is CASSKYGTGTGELFF. The DNA of the CDR3 is TGTGCCAGCAGCAAATACGGGACAGGCACCGGGGAGCTGTTTTTT. The chain recombines TRBV7-6 with TRBJ2-2; TRBD1 aligns across 8 bases. V was clipped by 5 bases and J by 4 bases; unmatched bases: 6. The V gene's germline CDR1 is SGHVS and CDR2 FNYEAQ. The CDR3 length is 15 residues.

This clone was seen a single time. The chain employs TRBV7-9 and TRBJ2-7; D not certain. V was cut by 3 bases and J by 5 bases, with 8 bases left in between. This CDR3 has 12 residues. The germline gives CDR1 SEHNR, CDR2 FQNEAQ (reference sequence). This chain's CDR3 is CASSFPGNEQYF. The CDR3 DNA sequence: TGTGCCAGCAGCTTCCCCGGTAACGAGCAGTACTTC. The whole variable domain, remainder taken from reference TRBV7-9 and TRBJ2-7, is DTGVSQNPRHKITKRGQNVTFRCDPISEHNRLYWYRQTLGQGPEFLTYFQNEAQLEKSRLLSDRFSAERPKGSFSTLEIQRTEQGDSAMYLCASSFPGNEQYFGPGTRLTVT.

The chain has TRBV27 and TRBJ1-1; 7 bases line up with TRBD1. This CDR3 contains 18 residues. The germline gives CDR1 MNHEY, CDR2 SMNVEV (reference sequence). Trimming at V came to 2 bases and at J to 0 bases, leaving 12 bases not matched to a gene. The CDR3 reads CASSLRQGNLRLNTEAFF. The CDR3 DNA is TGTGCCAGCAGTTTACGACAGGGCAACCTGAGATTGAACACTGAAGCTTTCTTT.

The chain couples TRBV7-3 to TRBJ1-3; weak D call: TRBD1 (5 bases). Germline V lookup: CDR1 SGHTA, CDR2 FQGTGA. The CDR3 sequence is 15 residues long. The germline V and J ends were trimmed by 0 bases and 3 bases, with 9 bases remaining between them. The CDR3 DNA follows: TGTGCCAGCAGCTTAACGAAGGGGCTTGGAAACACCATATATTTT. It yields the protein CASSLTKGLGNTIYF. The complete variable domain, with remaining parts taken from reference TRBV7-3 and TRBJ1-3, reads GAGVSQTPSNKVTEKGKYVELRCDPISGHTALYWYRQSLGQGPEFLIYFQGTGAADDSGLPNDRFFAVRPEGSVSTLKIQRTERGDSAVYLCASSLTKGLGNTIYFGEGSWLTVV.

V usage is TRBV28 and J usage is TRBJ2-7; D perhaps matches TRBD2 (6 bases). V lost 2 bases and J 3 bases, leaving 11 bases between the germline ends. The CDR3 runs 14 residues. Germline V gives CDR1 MDHEN, CDR2 SYDVKM. CDR3 nucleotides: TGTGCCAGCAGTTTAAGACTAGTTCTCTACGAGCAGTACTTC. This gives the protein CASSLRLVLYEQYF. Looking up the rest from reference TRBV28 and TRBJ2-7 gives the full variable domain: DVKVTQSSRYLVKRTGEKVFLECVQDMDHENMFWYRQDPGLGLRLIYFSYDVKMKEKGDIPEGYSVSREKKERFSLILESASTNQTSMYLCASSLRLVLYEQYFGPGTRLTVT.

This clone was detected a few times. This chain uses TRBV19 with TRBJ1-2; 9 bases match TRBD1. This CDR3 is built from 15 residues. CDR1 is LNHDA, CDR2 SQIVND, per germline (reference sequence). V shed 5 bases and J 3 bases; nucleotides not matched to a gene: 7. This chain's CDR3 is CASSSPDRGDYGYTF. The CDR3 DNA is TGTGCCAGTAGTTCGCCAGACAGGGGGGACTATGGCTACACCTTC.

CDR3 bases: TGTGCCAGCAATTCCCACGGACAGGGGACCTACGAGCAGTACTTC. Protein: CASNSHGQGTYEQYF. The chain carries TRBV28 and TRBJ2-7; 9 bases line up with TRBD1. In germline, CDR1 is MDHEN, CDR2 SYDVKM. The trim removed 7 bases at V and 2 bases at J, leaving 9 bases unmatched. CDR3 size: 15 residues.

The J gene is TRBJ2-7, the V gene TRBV28; D may correspond to TRBD1 or TRBD2 (5 bases each). Germline V gene sequence: CDR1 MDHEN, CDR2 SYDVKM. The germline V and J ends were trimmed by 3 bases and 2 bases, with 14 bases remaining between them. The CDR3 runs to 15 residues. The CDR3 region is CASSFRGPVAYEQYF. The CDR3 bases are TGTGCCAGCAGTTTTAGGGGACCCGTCGCCTACGAGCAGTACTTC.

The chain is built from TRBV27 and TRBJ1-2, with TRBD1 matching over 8 bases. Germline CDR1 reads MNHEY; CDR2 reads SMNVEV (reference sequence). Germline trimming cut 5 bases from V and 6 bases from J; bases unmatched to any gene: 8. The CDR3 covers 14 residues. The CDR3 region is CASSPTGTGDGYTF. The CDR3 nucleotides read TGTGCCAGCAGTCCCACCGGGACAGGTGATGGCTACACCTTC.

CDR3 in amino acids: CASSLVDRHSYEQYF. For the CDR3, the DNA is TGTGCCAGCAGCTTAGTCGACAGACACTCCTACGAGCAGTACTTC. The genes are TRBV7-8 and TRBJ2-7; TRBD1 is a possible D gene (5 bases). CDR1 SGHVS and CDR2 FQNEAQ come from the germline V gene. V was cut by 1 base and J by 0 bases, with 10 bases left in between. The CDR3 consists of 15 residues.

This chain joins TRBV5-1 and TRBJ2-3; unclear D gene. The germline V gene encodes CDR1 SGHRS and CDR2 YFSETQ. V was cut by 4 bases and J by 1 base, with 10 bases left in between. There are 14 residues in the CDR3. Here the CDR3 reads CASSLVAGTDTQYF. Here the CDR3 DNA reads TGCGCCAGCAGCCTAGTGGCAGGCACAGATACGCAGTATTTT.

This clone was detected only once. The CDR3 is CASSLTGGKYEQYF. DNA for the CDR3: TGTGCCAGCAGTTTGACAGGGGGCAAGTACGAGCAGTACTTC. The chain employs TRBV6-5 and TRBJ2-7; 10 bases line up with TRBD1. V lost 4 bases and J lost 4; bases outside the gene matches: 4. Germline CDR1 and CDR2: MNHEY and SVGAGI. CDR3 length: 14 amino acids.